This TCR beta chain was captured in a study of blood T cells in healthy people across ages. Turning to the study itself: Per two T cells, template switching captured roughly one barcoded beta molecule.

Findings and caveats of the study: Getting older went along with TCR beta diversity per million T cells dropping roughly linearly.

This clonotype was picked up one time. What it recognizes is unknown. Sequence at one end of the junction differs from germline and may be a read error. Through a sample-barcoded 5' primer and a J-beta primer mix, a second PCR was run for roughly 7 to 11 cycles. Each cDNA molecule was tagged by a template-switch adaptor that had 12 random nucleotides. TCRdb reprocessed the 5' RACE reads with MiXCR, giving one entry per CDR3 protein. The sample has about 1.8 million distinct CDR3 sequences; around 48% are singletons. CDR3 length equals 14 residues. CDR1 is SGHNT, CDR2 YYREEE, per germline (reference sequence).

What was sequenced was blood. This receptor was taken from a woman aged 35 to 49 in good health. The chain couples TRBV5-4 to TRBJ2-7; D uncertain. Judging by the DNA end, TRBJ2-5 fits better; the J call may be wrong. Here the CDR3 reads CASSLPASQGTQYF. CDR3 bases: TGTGCCAGCAGCTTACCAGCATCACAAGGGACCCAGTACTTC.